What follows are 7 T cell receptor beta chains derived from one specimen sequenced in a study. The protocol was immunoSEQ multiplex PCR, while the TCRdb copy is restricted to in-frame clones and leaves out a portion. The repertoire consists of 40,000 to 55,000 clones, with approximately 95% occurring once and the leading ten covering around 10%. Sequencing was done on a sample of PBMCs. Source of these receptors: a man in his forties with rheumatoid arthritis.

The chain links TRBV19 to TRBJ1-3; perhaps TRBD1 as D (6 bases). V was pared by 0 bases and J by 0 bases, with 12 bases between. The CDR3 runs 17 residues. Germline V CDR1 and CDR2: LNHDA, SQIVND (reference sequence). In nucleotides, the CDR3 is TGTGCCAGTAGTATAGAACCTTACAGGGCCTCTGGAAACACCATATATTTT. Translation: CASSIEPYRASGNTIYF.

The CDR3 sequence is CSVEEYYGYTF. In nucleotides, the CDR3 is TGCAGCGTTGAGGAGTACTATGGCTACACCTTC. V and J are TRBV29-1 and TRBJ1-2; D unclear. The CDR3 extends over 11 amino acids. Germline values: CDR1 SQVTM, CDR2 ANQGSEA. Trimming took off 3 bases at V and 3 bases at J, with 5 bases between the two ends. The full variable domain, completed using reference TRBV29-1 and TRBJ1-2, is SAVISQKPSRDICQRGTSLTIQCQVDSQVTMMFWYRQQPGQSLTLIATANQGSEATYESGFVIDKFPISRPNLTFSTLTVSNMSPEDSSIYLCSVEEYYGYTFGSGTRLTVV.

The chain couples TRBV4-1 to TRBJ2-7, with D perhaps TRBD2 (5 bases). CDR1 and CDR2 from the germline V gene are MGHRA and YSYEKL. V lost 4 bases and J lost 0, with 13 bases in between. This CDR3 is built from 15 residues. CDR3 sequence reads: CASSPDPGISYEQYF. The CDR3 coding sequence is TGCGCCAGCAGCCCGGACCCGGGGATCTCCTACGAGCAGTACTTC.

The V and J genes are TRBV6-4 and TRBJ1-4; D is uncertain. The CDR3 covers 15 residues. The V gene's germline CDR1 is MRHNA and CDR2 SNTAGT. Trimming removed 0 bases from V and 7 bases from J, with 12 bases in between. This chain's CDR3 is CASSDSGSVGEKLFF. In DNA, the CDR3 is TGTGCCAGCAGTGACTCCGGTAGTGTTGGTGAAAAACTGTTTTTT.

This chain links TRBV18 with TRBJ1-2; perhaps TRBD1 as D (5 bases). The CDR3 loop spans 17 amino acids. Germline-derived CDR1 and CDR2 are KGHSH and LQKENI. The V end lost 1 base, the J end lost 7 bases, and 22 bases lay between the germline ends. This CDR3 reads CASSPQWGPGVGVGYTF. The CDR3 DNA reads as TGTGCCAGCTCACCACAGTGGGGACCGGGGGTAGGTGTTGGCTACACCTTC.

This chain links TRBV27 with TRBJ1-2; D call uncertain. Germline CDR1 is MNHEY and CDR2 is SMNVEV (reference sequence). V lost 4 bases to trimming and J lost 2 bases, with 11 bases between them. The CDR3 loop spans 14 amino acids. This CDR3 is CASSSTSGNYGYTF. The CDR3 DNA reads as TGTGCCAGCAGTTCCACATCGGGGAACTATGGCTACACCTTC.

The rearrangement links TRBV19 to TRBJ1-1; TRBD1 is a possible D gene (5 bases). V was clipped by 5 bases and J by 2 bases, with 12 bases between them. This CDR3 has 14 residues. The germline CDR1 and CDR2 sequences are LNHDA and SQIVND (reference sequence). DNA of the CDR3: TGTGCCAGTAGTCTGAGGGGACCTAACACTGAAGCTTTCTTT. Translated: CASSLRGPNTEAFF.